This T cell receptor beta chain was identified during a study of blood T cell repertoires in COVID-19. About the study: COVID-19 samples from acute and convalescent phases originated in the United States, Italy and Spain.

Seattle-derived patients entered the study during active infection and were followed longitudinally. Germline loops: CDR1 ENHRY, CDR2 SYGVKD. V lost 6 bases and J lost 2, with 7 bases in between. The CDR3 spans 12 residues. In the authors' methods: Estimates of nucleated cell counts were drawn from the amplification of reference gene primers. Generated by immunoSEQ multiplex PCR, the TCRdb table keeps only in-frame clones and is missing some. V, J and clone size are taken as reported in that table, and D and trimming were inferred from the DNA itself. The table lists around 310,000 clones, 90% of them singletons.

The rearrangement joins TRBV10-3 to TRBJ1-1; tentative D call: TRBD1 (5 bases). This receptor was identified in a woman aged 40 to 50 with COVID-19, enrolled during active disease. The sequenced material came from peripheral blood. In DNA form, the CDR3 reads TGTGCCATCAGGGACACCAACACTGAAGCTTTCTTT. This codes for CAIRDTNTEAFF.